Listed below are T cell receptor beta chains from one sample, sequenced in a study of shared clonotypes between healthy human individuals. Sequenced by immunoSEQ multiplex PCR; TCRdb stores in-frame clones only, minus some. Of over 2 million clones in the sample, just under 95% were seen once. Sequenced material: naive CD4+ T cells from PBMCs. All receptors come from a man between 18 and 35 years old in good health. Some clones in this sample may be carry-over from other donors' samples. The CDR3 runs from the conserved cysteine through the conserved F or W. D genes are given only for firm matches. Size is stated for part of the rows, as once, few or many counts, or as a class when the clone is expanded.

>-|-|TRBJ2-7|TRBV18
TGTGCCAGCAACAACCAGAACACCTACGAGCAGTACTTC
CASNNQNTYEQYF
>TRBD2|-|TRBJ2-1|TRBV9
TGTGCCAGCAGCGTAGGGGGTCTAGCGGGAGCTAGTGAGCAGTTCTTC
CASSVGGLAGASEQFF
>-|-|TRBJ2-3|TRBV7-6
TGTGCCAGCAGCCCCAGCACAGATACGCAGTATTTT
CASSPSTDTQYF
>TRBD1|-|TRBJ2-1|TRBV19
TGTGCCAGCCAGCGGTGGGACAGGGCCCTCGGTGAGCAGTTCTTC
CASQRWDRALGEQFF
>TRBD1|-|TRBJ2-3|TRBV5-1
TGCGCCAGCAGTTTCGGGACAGCAGATACGCAGTATTTT
CASSFGTADTQYF
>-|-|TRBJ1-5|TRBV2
TGTGCCAGCAGTGAAGGGACAGCAAATCAGCCCCAGCATTTT
CASSEGTANQPQHF
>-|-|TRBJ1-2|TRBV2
TGTGCCAGCAGTGAGGTGGGGCGAGACTATGGCTACACCTTC
CASSEVGRDYGYTF
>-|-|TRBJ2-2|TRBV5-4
TGTGCCAGCAGCTTGACGGTCGGGGAGCTGTTTTTT
CASSLTVGELFF
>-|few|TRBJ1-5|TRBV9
TGTGCCAGCAGCGAACGGGGATATCAGCCCCAGCATTTT
CASSERGYQPQHF
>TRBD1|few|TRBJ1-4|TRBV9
TGTGCCAGCAGCGACGACAGGGGTAGTGGTGAAAAACTGTTTTTT
CASSDDRGSGEKLFF
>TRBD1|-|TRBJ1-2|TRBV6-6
TGTGCCAGCAGAATAGGACAGGGGTCCTATGGCTACACCTTC
CASRIGQGSYGYTF
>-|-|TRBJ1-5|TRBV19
TGTGCCAGCGGACAGAATAGCAATCAGCCCCAGCATTTT
CASGQNSNQPQHF
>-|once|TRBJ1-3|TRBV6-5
TGTGCCAGCACCAAAGGGGTTGGAAACACCATATATTTT
CASTKGVGNTIYF
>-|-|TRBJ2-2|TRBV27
TGTGCCAGCAGTGCAGGGGAGGGCCCCGGGGAGCTGTTTTTT
CASSAGEGPGELFF
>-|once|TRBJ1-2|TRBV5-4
TGTGCCAGCAGCTTGGGTAGAAGGAACTATGGCTACACCTTC
CASSLGRRNYGYTF
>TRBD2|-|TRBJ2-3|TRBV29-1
TGCAGCGTTGAAGGAGGTAGCGGGAGTGCTACAGATACGCAGTATTTT
CSVEGGSGSATDTQYF
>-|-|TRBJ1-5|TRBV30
TGTGCCTGGAGTGGGACAGCGGTTGATCAGCCCCAGCATTTT
CAWSGTAVDQPQHF
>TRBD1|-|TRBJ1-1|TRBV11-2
TGTGCCAGCAGCTGGGACAGGACAGACACTGAAGCTTTCTTT
CASSWDRTDTEAFF
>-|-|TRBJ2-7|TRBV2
TGTGCCAGCAGTCTTAATACCTACGAGCAGTACTTC
CASSLNTYEQYF
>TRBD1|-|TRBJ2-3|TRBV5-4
TGTGCCAGCAGCTCCGGGACAGCAACAGATACGCAGTATTTT
CASSSGTATDTQYF
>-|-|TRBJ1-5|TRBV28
TGTGCCAGCAGTTTGGCAGGGCCTTCGCCCCAGCATTTT
CASSLAGPSPQHF
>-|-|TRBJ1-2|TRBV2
TGTGCCAGCAGTTCGGCCGCACCAGACGTTTCGGGCTACACCTTC
CASSSAAPDVSGYTF
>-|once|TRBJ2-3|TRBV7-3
TGTGCCAGCAGCTTAATCTTGACAGATACGCAGTATTTT
CASSLILTDTQYF
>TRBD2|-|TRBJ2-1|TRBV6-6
TGTGCCAGCAGTCAGACTAGCGGGAGACCGTTCTTC
CASSQTSGRPFF
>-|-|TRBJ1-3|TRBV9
TGTGCCAGCAGCGTAGGGAACTTACAGGGATCGAGCTCTGGAAACACCATATATTTT
CASSVGNLQGSSSGNTIYF
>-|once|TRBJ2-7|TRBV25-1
TGTGCCAGCAGTGCCCCAGGCAGTTACGAGCAGTACTTC
CASSAPGSYEQYF
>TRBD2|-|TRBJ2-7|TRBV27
TGTGCCAGCAGTTTATTCGGGAGGGCTTACTACGAGCAGTACTTC
CASSLFGRAYYEQYF
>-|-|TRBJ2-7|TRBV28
TGTGCCAGCAGTTTAGACAGCGGTACCTACGAGCAGTACTTC
CASSLDSGTYEQYF
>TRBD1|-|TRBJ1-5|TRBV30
TGTGCCTGGGGGACAGGGGAGGGGCCCCAGCATTTT
CAWGTGEGPQHF
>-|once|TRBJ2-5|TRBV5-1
TGCGCCAGCAGCTTGTGGGGGACTGAATTTCAAGAGACCCAGTACTTC
CASSLWGTEFQETQYF
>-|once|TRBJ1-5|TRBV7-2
TGTGCCAGCAGCTTAGCCTACGGTCATATCAATCAGCCCCAGCATTTT
CASSLAYGHINQPQHF
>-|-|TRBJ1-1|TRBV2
TGTGCCAGCAGGCCCCAGGGAGCCACTGAAGCTTTCTTT
CASRPQGATEAFF
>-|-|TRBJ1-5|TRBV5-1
TGCGCCAGCAGCCCCCTGACTGGGGGCGATCAGCCCCAGCATTTT
CASSPLTGGDQPQHF
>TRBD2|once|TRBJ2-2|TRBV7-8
TGTGCCAGCAGCTTTAGCGTCGGGGGGTACACCGGGGAGCTGTTTTTT
CASSFSVGGYTGELFF
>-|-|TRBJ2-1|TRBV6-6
TGTGCCAGCACGCTAGGGGGTTCGGCTGAGCAGTTCTTC
CASTLGGSAEQFF
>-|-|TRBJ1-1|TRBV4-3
TGCGCCAGCAGCCAAGGGTCGGAAGGCTCCCAAGCTTTCTTT
CASSQGSEGSQAFF
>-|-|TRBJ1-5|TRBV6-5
TGTGCCAGCTCCCCCGGCCGCAATCAGCCCCAGCATTTT
CASSPGRNQPQHF